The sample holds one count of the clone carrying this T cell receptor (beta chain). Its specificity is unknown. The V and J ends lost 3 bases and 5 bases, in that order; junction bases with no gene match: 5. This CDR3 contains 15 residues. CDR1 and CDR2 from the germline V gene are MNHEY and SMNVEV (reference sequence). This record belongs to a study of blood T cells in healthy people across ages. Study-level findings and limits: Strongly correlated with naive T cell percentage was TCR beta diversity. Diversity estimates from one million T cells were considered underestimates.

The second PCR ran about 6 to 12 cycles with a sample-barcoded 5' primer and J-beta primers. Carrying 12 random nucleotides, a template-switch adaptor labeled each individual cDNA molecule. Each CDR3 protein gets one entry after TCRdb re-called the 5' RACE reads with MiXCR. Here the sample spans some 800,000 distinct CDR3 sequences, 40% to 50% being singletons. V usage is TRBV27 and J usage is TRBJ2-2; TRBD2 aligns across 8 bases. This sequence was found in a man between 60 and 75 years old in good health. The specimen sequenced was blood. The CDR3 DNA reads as TGTGCCAGCAGTTTCGCGGGGGGCTGGACCGGGGAGCTGTTTTTT. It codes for CASSFAGGWTGELFF.